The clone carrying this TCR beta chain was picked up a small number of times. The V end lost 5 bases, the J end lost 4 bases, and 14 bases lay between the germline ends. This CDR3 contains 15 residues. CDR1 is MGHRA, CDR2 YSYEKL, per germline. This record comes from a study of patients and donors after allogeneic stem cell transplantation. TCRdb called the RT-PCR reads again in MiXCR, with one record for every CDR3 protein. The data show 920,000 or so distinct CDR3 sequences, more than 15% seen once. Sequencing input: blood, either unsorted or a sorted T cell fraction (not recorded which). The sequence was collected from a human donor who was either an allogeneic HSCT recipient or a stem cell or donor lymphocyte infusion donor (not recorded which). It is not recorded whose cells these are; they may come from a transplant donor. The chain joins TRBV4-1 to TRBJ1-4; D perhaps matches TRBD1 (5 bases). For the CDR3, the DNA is TGCGCCAGCAGCTCCCGGGACGGATTTAATGAAAAACTGTTTTTT. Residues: CASSSRDGFNEKLFF.